This T cell receptor (beta chain) originates from a study of blood T cell repertoires in COVID-19. Study summary: Whether acute or convalescent, the COVID-19 samples came from the United States, Italy and Spain. PBMCs, B-cell-depleted T cells, or T cells provided the cDNA or gDNA that made up the material.

Per the authors' pipeline: Nucleated cell counts were estimated from reference gene primer amplification. Method: immunoSEQ multiplex PCR; TCRdb's copy keeps in-frame clones and lacks some. V and J calls and clone size are as listed in that table; D and trimming were resolved from the DNA. Here the sample spans more than 150,000 clones, around 87% being singletons. The CDR3 is made up of 17 amino acids. Germline assignment: CDR1 SGHTA and CDR2 FQGNSA. V lost 4 bases and J lost 0; bases outside the gene matches: 9. The chain has TRBV7-2 and TRBJ1-3; 7 bases fit TRBD1. The specimen sequenced was peripheral blood. The sequence was collected from a man aged 40-49 years with active or convalescent COVID-19. As DNA, the CDR3 is TGTGCCAGCAGCTCCCCGAACAGGGGTGTCTCTGGAAACACCATATATTTT. Protein product: CASSSPNRGVSGNTIYF.